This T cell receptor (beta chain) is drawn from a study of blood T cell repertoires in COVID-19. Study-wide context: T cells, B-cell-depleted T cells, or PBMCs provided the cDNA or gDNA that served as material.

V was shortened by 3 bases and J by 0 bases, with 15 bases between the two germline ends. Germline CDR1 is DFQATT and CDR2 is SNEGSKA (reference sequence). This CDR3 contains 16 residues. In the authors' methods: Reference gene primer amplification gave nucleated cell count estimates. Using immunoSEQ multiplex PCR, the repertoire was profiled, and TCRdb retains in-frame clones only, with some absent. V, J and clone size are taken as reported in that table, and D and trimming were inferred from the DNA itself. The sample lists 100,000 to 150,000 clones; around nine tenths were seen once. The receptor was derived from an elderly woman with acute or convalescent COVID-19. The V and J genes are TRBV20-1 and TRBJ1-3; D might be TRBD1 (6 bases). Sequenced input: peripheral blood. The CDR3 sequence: CSASAQGLSSGNTIYF. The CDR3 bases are TGCAGTGCTAGTGCCCAGGGGTTAAGCTCTGGAAACACCATATATTTT.